Following are 28 T cell receptor beta chains from one sample sequenced in a study of cytomegalovirus exposure and HLA in healthy donors. The PCR employed 60 Vbeta primers together with 13 Jbeta primers. Clones were read by immunoSEQ multiplex PCR, and TCRdb kept only the in-frame ones, dropping some. Of roughly 120,000 clones listed, about four fifths were seen once; the top ten hold roughly 1.5%. The sample was PBMCs. Receptors originate from a woman aged 18-35 years in good health and CMV-seronegative.

V usage is TRBV29-1 and J usage is TRBJ2-5; 8 positions match TRBD2. Per the germline V gene, CDR1 is SQVTM and CDR2 is ANQGSEA. Trimming removed 1 base from V and 4 bases from J; junction bases left unmatched: 5. The CDR3 sequence is 14 residues long. The CDR3 sequence: CSVEGAGGGETQYF. The CDR3 coding sequence is TGCAGCGTTGAAGGGGCGGGGGGAGGAGAGACCCAGTACTTC.

The CDR3 nucleotides read TGTGCCAGCAGTGAAAGGCGGACAGGGCTCTATGGCTACACCTTC. Its protein is CASSERRTGLYGYTF. This chain joins TRBV6-1 and TRBJ1-2; the match to TRBD1 covers 8 bases. CDR3 length: 15 amino acids. After removal of 2 bases from V and 4 bases from J, the junction contained 6 bases not matched to a gene. Germline V CDR1 and CDR2: MNHNS, SASEGT.

V gene TRBV6-6 combines with J gene TRBJ2-1; D remains unclear. This CDR3 has 14 residues. Looked up from germline, CDR1 is MNHNY and CDR2 is SVGAGI (reference sequence). V was shortened by 0 bases and J by 8 bases, with 11 bases between the two germline ends. CDR3 loop: CASSYSSRLDEQFF. CDR3 bases: TGTGCCAGCAGTTACTCTTCCAGGTTGGATGAGCAGTTCTTC.

The V and J genes are TRBV28 and TRBJ2-3, with unresolved D. The CDR3 is 11 residues long. Between the trimmed V and J ends, which lost 7 bases and 3 bases, there was a span of 5 bases. CDR1 and CDR2 from the germline V gene are MDHEN and SYDVKM. The CDR3 DNA reads TGTGCCAGCACAGTAACAGATACGCAGTATTTT. Amino acids: CASTVTDTQYF.

The chain is built from TRBV10-2 and TRBJ1-2, with D possibly TRBD1 on 5 matching bases. Germline assignment: CDR1 WSHSY and CDR2 SAAADI. V was shortened by 8 bases and J by 3 bases, with 13 bases between the two germline ends. The CDR3 length is 13 residues. This CDR3 is CASGRPGDYGYTF. The CDR3 bases are TGCGCCAGCGGCCGCCCGGGGGACTATGGCTACACCTTC.

CDR3 in amino acids: CASRLTGVDGYTF. CDR3 in DNA: TGTGCCAGCAGACTGACAGGGGTCGATGGCTACACCTTC. The chain recombines TRBV2 with TRBJ1-2, with 8 bases matching TRBD1. The CDR3 is 13 residues long. V shed 6 bases and J 6 bases; nucleotides not matched to a gene: 6. The germline gives CDR1 SNHLY, CDR2 FYNNEI.

This chain uses TRBV6-5 with TRBJ2-5; 9 bases fit TRBD2. The J call may be in error: the DNA end matches TRBJ2-7 better. CDR1 is MNHEY and CDR2 is SVGAGI in the germline V gene. The CDR3 has 13 residues. This CDR3 reads CASLGLAPYEQYF. The CDR3 DNA sequence: TGTGCCAGCCTGGGACTAGCCCCCTACGAGCAGTACTTC.

The chain couples TRBV2 to TRBJ2-3; no clear D. The CDR3 covers 13 residues. Per germline, CDR1 SNHLY and CDR2 FYNNEI. V shed 6 bases and J shed 5 bases, with 12 bases lying between them. CDR3 bases: TGTGCCAGCAGCCGCGAGGCGCGAGATACGCAGTATTTT. Its translation: CASSREARDTQYF.

In this sample, this clone turned up a few times. V and J are TRBV6-1 and TRBJ1-1, with D maybe TRBD1 (5 bases). The germline V gene encodes CDR1 MNHNS and CDR2 SASEGT. The CDR3 has 15 residues. Trimming pared 8 bases from V and 2 bases from J, leaving 18 bases between. CDR3 coding DNA: TGTGCCAGCGAATGGGGGGGAAGGTCAAACACTGAAGCTTTCTTT. Translation: CASEWGGRSNTEAFF.

The V gene is TRBV19, the J gene TRBJ1-5; 8 bases agree with TRBD1. From germline, CDR1 is LNHDA and CDR2 SQIVND (reference sequence). The V and J ends lost 5 bases and 1 base, in that order; junction bases with no gene match: 4. The CDR3 length is 15 residues. In DNA, the CDR3 is TGTGCCAGTAGTCCAGGGGGCCGGAGCAATCAGCCCCAGCATTTT. Its protein is CASSPGGRSNQPQHF.

The chain employs TRBV2 and TRBJ2-7, with 8 bases matching TRBD1. The CDR3 has 12 amino acids. J was trimmed by 6 bases and V by 6 bases; bases with no gene match: 4. CDR1 and CDR2 (germline): SNHLY, FYNNEI. The CDR3 sequence: CASRWTGTEQYF. CDR3 nucleotides: TGTGCCAGCAGATGGACAGGGACCGAGCAGTACTTC.

V is TRBV6-5 and J is TRBJ1-1, with D possibly being TRBD1 (6 bases). The length of the CDR3 is 13 residues. The ends were cut back, 8 bases at V and 5 bases at J, with 15 bases in the middle. The germline CDR1 and CDR2 sequences are MNHEY and SVGAGI. CDR3 nucleotide sequence: TGTGCCAGCCAAAGGGGGTCGGGAACTGAAGCTTTCTTT. As protein: CASQRGSGTEAFF.

The chain carries TRBV6-1 and TRBJ1-4; possible D gene TRBD1, 6 bases. Germline V gene lookup returns CDR1 MNHNS and CDR2 SASEGT. The V end was cut by 1 base, the J end by 8 bases, with 11 bases between. This CDR3 has 14 amino acids. CDR3 protein: CASSEGTASEKLFF. For the CDR3, the DNA is TGTGCCAGCAGTGAAGGGACAGCTAGCGAAAAACTGTTTTTT.

The chain carries TRBV2 and TRBJ1-6; 10 nucleotides line up with TRBD1. Germline V gene data show CDR1 as SNHLY and CDR2 as FYNNEI. After removal of 9 bases from V and 4 bases from J, the junction contained 9 bases not matched to a gene. This CDR3 comprises 16 residues. The chain's CDR3 is CARLNRDRGYNSPLHF. The CDR3 bases are TGTGCCAGACTGAACCGGGACAGGGGTTATAATTCACCCCTCCACTTT. Variable domain in full (rest from reference TRBV2 and TRBJ1-6): EPEVTQTPSHQVTQMGQEVILRCVPISNHLYFYWYRQILGQKVEFLVSFYNNEISEKSEIFDDQFSVERPDGSNFTLKIRSTKLEDSAMYFCARLNRDRGYNSPLHFGNGTRLTVT.

The chain employs TRBV19 and TRBJ1-2; a weak D match, TRBD1 (6 bases). Germline V gene sequence: CDR1 LNHDA, CDR2 SQIVND (reference sequence). The CDR3 is 14 residues long. With 8 bases removed from V and 0 bases from J, the gap between germline ends came to 13 bases. In nucleotides, the CDR3 is TGTGCCAGTTCACGGACAGTCGCTAACTATGGCTACACCTTC. Translation gives CASSRTVANYGYTF.

The chain combines TRBV5-1 with TRBJ2-3; D perhaps matches TRBD1 (6 bases). Germline lookup yields CDR1 SGHRS and CDR2 YFSETQ. The CDR3 extends over 15 amino acids. V was shortened by 4 bases and J by 5 bases, with 17 bases between the two germline ends. CDR3 bases: TGCGCCAGCAGCCCCCGGGCCAGGGGACAAGATACGCAGTATTTT. This sequence encodes CASSPRARGQDTQYF.

The chain employs TRBV6-4 and TRBJ2-7; no definite D call. The CDR3 sequence is 11 residues long. Germline CDR1 MRHNA, CDR2 SNTAGT. V was shortened by 6 bases and J by 3 bases, with 6 bases between the two germline ends. CDR3 sequence: CASSLYYEQYF. DNA for the CDR3: TGTGCCAGCAGCCTTTACTACGAGCAGTACTTC.

J is TRBJ1-5 and V is TRBV7-2, with unresolved D. Germline V gene sequence: CDR1 SGHTA, CDR2 FQGNSA. V gave up 1 base and J gave up 6 bases, with 10 bases separating them. This CDR3 has 14 residues. The CDR3 loop is CASSLVGLGQPQHF. The CDR3 DNA reads TGTGCCAGCAGCTTAGTCGGGTTAGGTCAGCCCCAGCATTTT.

This chain joins TRBV6-1 and TRBJ1-3, with 7 bases matching TRBD1. The CDR3 covers 15 residues. Germline V CDR1 and CDR2: MNHNS, SASEGT. V dropped 8 bases and J dropped 0; count of bases not matched to a gene: 7. CDR3 amino acids: CASLTGPSSGNTIYF. CDR3 nucleotide sequence: TGTGCCAGCCTGACAGGGCCGAGCTCTGGAAACACCATATATTTT.

The chain couples TRBV7-3 to TRBJ2-2; D remains unclear. Between the trimmed V and J ends, which lost 5 bases and 0 bases, there was a span of 10 bases. The CDR3 has 15 residues. The germline CDR1 and CDR2 sequences are SGHTA and FQGTGA. The CDR3 reads CASSRANTNTGELFF. The CDR3 DNA sequence: TGTGCCAGCAGCCGAGCAAATACGAACACCGGGGAGCTGTTTTTT.

The rearrangement uses TRBV20-1 and TRBJ2-1, with D possibly TRBD2 on 5 matching bases. V was shortened by 6 bases and J by 8 bases, with 11 bases between the two germline ends. Germline V lookup: CDR1 DFQATT, CDR2 SNEGSKA (reference sequence). This CDR3 comprises 11 residues. DNA for the CDR3: TGCAGTGCCCGGGATGAAGATGAGCAGTTCTTC. Amino acid sequence: CSARDEDEQFF.

In regard to this clone: One junction end disagrees with the germline gene, perhaps due to a read error. The chain joins TRBV5-6 to TRBJ1-2, with D uncertain. From germline, CDR1 is SGHDT and CDR2 YYEEEE. The CDR3 is 12 residues long. CDR3 sequence reads: CASRSGSYGYTF. Here the CDR3 DNA reads TGTGCCAGCAGGTCTGGGAGCTATGGTTACACCTTC. The variable domain in full, completed from reference TRBV5-6 and TRBJ1-2, reads DAGVTQSPTHLIKTRGQQVTLRCSPKSGHDTVSWYQQALGQGPQFIFQYYEEEERQRGNFPDRFSGHQFPNYSSELNVNALLLGDSALYLCASRSGSYGYTFGSGTRLTVV.

This clone was observed a handful of times. The genes are TRBV7-9 and TRBJ1-1; no clear D. The CDR3 has 14 amino acids. Between the trimmed V and J ends, which lost 0 bases and 1 base, there was a span of 6 bases. Germline CDR1 is SEHNR and CDR2 is FQNEAQ (reference sequence). The CDR3 DNA reads TGTGCCAGCAGCTTAGCGACGGGGAACACTGAAGCTTTCTTT. Protein product: CASSLATGNTEAFF.

V gene TRBV30 combines with J gene TRBJ1-5, with a weak D call TRBD1 (6 bases). Germline values: CDR1 GTSNPN, CDR2 SVGIG (reference sequence). The CDR3 is made up of 13 amino acids. Trimming left V 4 bases short and J 4 bases short, with 11 bases between. CDR3 sequence: CAWKRTENQPQHF. The CDR3 nucleotides are TGTGCCTGGAAAAGGACAGAGAATCAGCCCCAGCATTTT.

The V gene is TRBV30, the J gene TRBJ1-1; TRBD1 might be the D (5 bases). The CDR3 sequence is 15 residues long. Germline V gives CDR1 GTSNPN, CDR2 SVGIG (reference sequence). V shed 2 bases and J shed 3 bases, with 16 bases lying between them. The CDR3, as DNA: TGTGCCTGGAGTAGTAGGGGTTGGAGGGACACTGAAGCTTTCTTT. Its translation: CAWSSRGWRDTEAFF. Full variable domain (rest looked up from reference TRBV30 and TRBJ1-1): SQTIHQWPATLVQPVGSPLSLECTVEGTSNPNLYWYRQAAGRGLQLLFYSVGIGQISSEVPQNLSASRPQDRQFILSSKKLLLSDSGFYLCAWSSRGWRDTEAFFGQGTRLTVV.

This clone was picked up a small number of times. The genes are TRBV14 and TRBJ1-1; 8 bases line up with TRBD1. This CDR3 has 18 residues. Germline V gene data show CDR1 as SGHDN and CDR2 as FVKESK. The ends lost 0 bases at V and 7 bases at J; junction bases unmatched: 16. CDR3 region: CASSQEGTLGRGPVEAFF. Here the CDR3 DNA reads TGTGCCAGCAGCCAAGAAGGAACTTTGGGCAGGGGGCCTGTTGAAGCTTTCTTT.

This clone occurred a few times. In DNA, the CDR3 is TGTGCCAGCAGTTTGTGGGGGCGCGGTGGCTACACCTTC. Translated, it gives CASSLWGRGGYTF. The chain links TRBV27 to TRBJ1-2; tentatively, D is TRBD1 (6 bases). Trimming removed 3 bases at V and 7 bases at J, with 12 bases between. CDR3 length: 13 residues. Germline CDR1 reads MNHEY; CDR2 reads SMNVEV (reference sequence).

The rearrangement links TRBV5-4 to TRBJ2-3; 7 nucleotides match TRBD2. From germline, CDR1 is SGHNT and CDR2 YYREEE (reference sequence). V was pared by 0 bases and J by 4 bases, with 8 bases of the junction left unmatched. There are 16 residues in the CDR3. CDR3 region: CASSLGRERGADTQYF. CDR3 in DNA: TGTGCCAGCAGCTTGGGGAGGGAGCGGGGAGCAGATACGCAGTATTTT.